Below are 5 T cell receptor beta chains sequenced from a single sample in a study of T cells in Graves' hyperthyroidism and ophthalmopathy. RNA transcripts gave rise to amplified TCR beta CDR3 regions. A first-round RT-PCR of the TCR CDR3 used the HTBI primer set. TCRdb itself ran the multiplex PCR reads through MiXCR, one entry per CDR3 protein. This table has 700,000 to 950,000 distinct CDR3 sequences, 35% appearing once. The source material was blood. The receptors shown here come from a woman aged 40 to 49 with Graves' hyperthyroidism.

This clonotype has ten or more counts. The chain has TRBV7-9 and TRBJ2-5, with TRBD2 identical over 10 bases. Germline assignment: CDR1 SEHNR and CDR2 FQNEAQ (reference sequence). The CDR3 is made up of 16 amino acids. Unmatched junction bases numbered 11, after V lost 5 bases and J lost 5 bases. The chain's CDR3 is CASSRTSGGAWETQYF. In DNA, the CDR3 is TGTGCCAGCAGCCGAACCAGCGGGGGGGCTTGGGAGACCCAGTACTTC.

The V call is TRBV6-1, the J call TRBJ1-5, with TRBD1 matching 9 bases. CDR1 and CDR2 from the germline V gene are MNHNS and SASEGT. The CDR3 has 13 residues. Germline trimming cut 6 bases from V and 8 bases from J; bases unmatched to any gene: 5. This CDR3 reads CASSPTGGEPQHF. CDR3 coding DNA: TGTGCCAGCAGCCCGACAGGGGGTGAGCCCCAGCATTTT.

The chain uses TRBV6-5 and TRBJ1-5, with D unresolved. The CDR3 runs to 16 residues. With 5 bases removed from V and 5 bases from J, the gap between germline ends came to 19 bases. In germline, CDR1 is MNHEY, CDR2 SVGAGI. The CDR3 reads CASSEFGPRPDQPQHF. CDR3 nucleotide sequence: TGTGCCAGCAGTGAATTTGGCCCAAGGCCCGATCAGCCCCAGCATTTT.

This clonotype showed up just a few times. This chain connects TRBV4-3 to TRBJ2-5, with 7 nucleotides matching TRBD2. Germline CDR1 and CDR2: LGHNA and YSLEER. This CDR3 region has 16 residues. The V gene end was trimmed by 2 bases and the J gene end by 0 bases; junction bases not matched to a gene: 6. CDR3 nucleotide sequence: TGCGCCAGCAGCCAATACTCCGGGGGGTACCAAGAGACCCAGTACTTC. Its translation: CASSQYSGGYQETQYF.

The chain uses TRBV19 and TRBJ1-2, with 8 bases matching TRBD1. The CDR3 runs 14 residues. Germline V gene lookup returns CDR1 LNHDA and CDR2 SQIVND (reference sequence). V lost 5 bases to trimming and J lost 8 bases; unmatched junction nucleotides: 10. CDR3: CASSGDRGTVGYTF. CDR3 DNA: TGTGCCAGTAGTGGAGACAGGGGTACAGTCGGCTACACCTTC. Together with reference TRBV19 and TRBJ1-2, the CDR3 gives the full variable domain: DGGITQSPKYLFRKEGQNVTLSCEQNLNHDAMYWYRQDPGQGLRLIYYSQIVNDFQKGDIAEGYSVSREKKESFPLTVTSAQKNPTAFYLCASSGDRGTVGYTFGSGTRLTVV.